This TCR beta chain stems from a study of blood T cells in healthy people across ages. A J-beta primer mix and a sample-barcoded 5' primer were used in a second PCR of about 7 to 11 cycles. In TCRdb, the 5' RACE reads were re-called with MiXCR into one record per CDR3 protein. The profile shows approximately 1.5 million distinct CDR3 sequences, roughly 43% of them singletons. Sequenced sample: blood. This TCR came from a woman between 18 and 29 years old in good health.

The CDR3 reads CASSDHLRIEQYF. DNA for the CDR3: TGTGCCAGCAGTGACCACTTACGGATCGAGCAGTACTTC. The chain couples TRBV6-1 to TRBJ2-7; D remains unclear. The CDR3 extends over 13 amino acids. Germline lookup yields CDR1 MNHNS and CDR2 SASEGT. The V and J ends lost 3 bases and 6 bases respectively, with 12 bases between them.